This TCR beta chain was identified during a study of cytomegalovirus exposure and HLA in healthy donors. Study-level information: Inside one of the first data releases sat 85 million or so unique TCRs taken from HLA-typed donors. Study results and caveats: Reports indicate that TCR beta sequences accurately predicted the HLA-A and HLA-B alleles of most subjects. Being productive about 90% or about 30% of the time was typical of most TCR beta V segments in an earlier analysis.

This clone was counted a few times. Its antigen remains unidentified. 13 Jbeta primers and 60 Vbeta primers were used for the PCR. TCRdb's copy holds only in-frame clones and misses some; the assay was immunoSEQ multiplex PCR. The table shows approximately 130,000 clones, with more than 75% occurring only once. The receptor comes from a young man in good health and CMV-seronegative. The sample taken for sequencing was PBMCs.

In DNA form, the CDR3 reads TGCAGCGTTGAAAGCGGGAACACCGGGGAGCTGTTTTTT. This translates into CSVESGNTGELFF. V and J are TRBV29-1 and TRBJ2-2; TRBD2 is a possible D gene (5 bases). CDR3 size: 13 residues. The V gene lost 2 bases and the J gene lost 1 base, with 5 bases spanning the gap. CDR1 SQVTM and CDR2 ANQGSEA come from the germline V gene.